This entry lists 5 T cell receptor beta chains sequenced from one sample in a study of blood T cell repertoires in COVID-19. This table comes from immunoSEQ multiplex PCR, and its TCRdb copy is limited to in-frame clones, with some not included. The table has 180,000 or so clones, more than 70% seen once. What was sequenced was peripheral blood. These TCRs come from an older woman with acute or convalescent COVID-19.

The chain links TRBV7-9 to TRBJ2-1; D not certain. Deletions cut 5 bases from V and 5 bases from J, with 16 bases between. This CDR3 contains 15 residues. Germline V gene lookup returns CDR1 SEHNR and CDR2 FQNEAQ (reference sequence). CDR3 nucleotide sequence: TGTGCCAGCAGCCACACCGAGGCTGTAAACAATGAGCAGTTCTTC. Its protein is CASSHTEAVNNEQFF.

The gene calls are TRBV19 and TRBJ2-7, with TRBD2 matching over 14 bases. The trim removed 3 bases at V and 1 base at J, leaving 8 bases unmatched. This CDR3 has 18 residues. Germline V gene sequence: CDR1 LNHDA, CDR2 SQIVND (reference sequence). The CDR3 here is CASSILGLAGVMSYEQYV. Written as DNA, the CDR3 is TGTGCCAGTAGTATCTTGGGACTAGCGGGAGTGATGTCCTACGAGCAGTACGTC.

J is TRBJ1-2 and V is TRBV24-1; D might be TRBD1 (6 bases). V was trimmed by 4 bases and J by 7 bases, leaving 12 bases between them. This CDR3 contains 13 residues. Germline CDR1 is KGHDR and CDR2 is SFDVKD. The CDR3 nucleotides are TGTGCCACCAGTGACAGGGGATCCCGTGGCTACACCTTC. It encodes CATSDRGSRGYTF.

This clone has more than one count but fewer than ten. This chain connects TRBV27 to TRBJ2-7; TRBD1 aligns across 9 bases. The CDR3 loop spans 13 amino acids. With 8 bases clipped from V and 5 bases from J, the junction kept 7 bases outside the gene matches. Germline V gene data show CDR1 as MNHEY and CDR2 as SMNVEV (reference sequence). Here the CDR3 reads CASYDRGIHEQYF. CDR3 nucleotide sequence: TGTGCCAGCTATGACAGGGGGATCCACGAGCAGTACTTC.

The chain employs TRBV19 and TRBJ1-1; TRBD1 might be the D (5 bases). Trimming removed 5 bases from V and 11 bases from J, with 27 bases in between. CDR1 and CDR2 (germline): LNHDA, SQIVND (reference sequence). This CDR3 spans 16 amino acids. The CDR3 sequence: CASSSWGGASGGLAFF. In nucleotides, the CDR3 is TGTGCCAGTAGTTCTTGGGGCGGGGCATCGGGAGGGCTGGCTTTCTTT.